These 30 T cell receptor beta chains share one sample of origin, sequenced in a study of somatic mutations in cytotoxic T cells in rheumatoid arthritis. Clones were read by immunoSEQ multiplex PCR, and TCRdb kept only the in-frame ones, dropping some. Of around 20,000 clones listed, roughly two thirds are singletons. The specimen was CD8+ T cells sorted from blood. The source of these receptors is an adult with rheumatoid arthritis.

J is TRBJ1-5 and V is TRBV28; TRBD1 is a possible D gene (5 bases). CDR1 and CDR2 (germline): MDHEN, SYDVKM. CDR3 size: 15 residues. V was cut by 5 bases and J by 5 bases, with 16 bases left in between. CDR3 sequence: CASSGRTRTYQPQHF. The DNA for the CDR3 is TGTGCCAGCAGTGGGAGGACCCGGACATATCAGCCCCAGCATTTT. Full variable domain (remainder filled in from reference TRBV28 and TRBJ1-5): DVKVTQSSRYLVKRTGEKVFLECVQDMDHENMFWYRQDPGLGLRLIYFSYDVKMKEKGDIPEGYSVSREKKERFSLILESASTNQTSMYLCASSGRTRTYQPQHFGDGTRLSIL.

This chain uses TRBV9 with TRBJ1-3; D remains ambiguous. This CDR3 is built from 15 residues. Per germline, CDR1 SGDLS and CDR2 YYNGEE. Deletions cut 4 bases from V and 0 bases from J, with 11 bases between. The CDR3, as DNA: TGTGCCAGCAGCTCCGGGAGGAACTCTGGAAACACCATATATTTT. This sequence encodes CASSSGRNSGNTIYF. Full variable domain (missing parts from reference TRBV9 and TRBJ1-3): DSGVTQTPKHLITATGQRVTLRCSPRSGDLSVYWYQQSLDQGLQFLIQYYNGEERAKGNILERFSAQQFPDLHSELNLSSLELGDSALYFCASSSGRNSGNTIYFGEGSWLTVV.

The chain recombines TRBV6-5 with TRBJ1-1; no reliable D call. The CDR3 sequence is 12 residues long. V was clipped by 0 bases and J by 7 bases, with 6 bases between them. Germline CDR1 is MNHEY and CDR2 is SVGAGI. The DNA for the CDR3 is TGTGCCAGCAGTTACTCGAACGGTGAAGCTTTCTTT. This codes for CASSYSNGEAFF.

This clone was observed a handful of times. V is TRBV25-1 and J is TRBJ1-4; the match to TRBD1 covers 7 bases. In germline, CDR1 is MGHDK, CDR2 SYGVNS. The CDR3 is 13 amino acids. J gave up 10 bases and V 6 bases, and 8 bases lay outside the gene matches. The CDR3 sequence: CASRGQGEGKLFF. Written as DNA, the CDR3 is TGTGCCAGCAGGGGTCAGGGGGAAGGAAAACTGTTTTTT.

The chain couples TRBV7-6 to TRBJ2-3; 7 bases are a match to TRBD2. V lost 0 bases and J lost 0; bases outside the gene matches: 0. Looked up from germline, CDR1 is SGHVS and CDR2 is FNYEAQ. The CDR3 contains 15 residues. The DNA for the CDR3 is TGTGCCAGCAGCTTAGCGGGGGGGAGCACAGATACGCAGTATTTT. This encodes CASSLAGGSTDTQYF.

The rearrangement uses TRBV15 and TRBJ2-1, with D possibly matching TRBD2 (5 bases). The CDR3 covers 12 residues. The germline CDR1 and CDR2 sequences are LNHNV and YYDKDF (reference sequence). Trimming took off 5 bases at V and 6 bases at J, with 8 bases between the two ends. The CDR3 sequence is CATSAEGNEQFF. CDR3 nucleotide sequence: TGTGCCACCAGCGCCGAGGGCAATGAGCAGTTCTTC.

In this sample, this clone turned up a few times. The rearrangement uses TRBV5-6 and TRBJ1-1, with TRBD1 as a possible D gene (6 bases). CDR3 length: 16 residues. The V end lost 3 bases, the J end lost 2 bases, and 17 bases lay between the germline ends. Germline lookup yields CDR1 SGHDT and CDR2 YYEEEE. The CDR3, as DNA: TGTGCCAGCAGCTGGGGGCCAGGGTCCCTAAACACTGAAGCTTTCTTT. Its translation is CASSWGPGSLNTEAFF. The full variable domain, its missing parts supplied by reference TRBV5-6 and TRBJ1-1, is DAGVTQSPTHLIKTRGQQVTLRCSPKSGHDTVSWYQQALGQGPQFIFQYYEEEERQRGNFPDRFSGHQFPNYSSELNVNALLLGDSALYLCASSWGPGSLNTEAFFGQGTRLTVV.

This clone has just one count. This sequence joins TRBV6-6 and TRBJ1-1; possibly TRBD1 for D (5 bases). V was clipped by 0 bases and J by 4 bases, with 12 bases between them. Germline values: CDR1 MNHNY, CDR2 SVGAGI (reference sequence). The CDR3 consists of 15 residues. CDR3 amino acids: CASSYSIGVGTEAFF. CDR3 in DNA: TGTGCCAGCAGTTACTCGATAGGGGTGGGCACTGAAGCTTTCTTT.

The CDR3 sequence is CSVEEILVSSYNEQFF. In nucleotides, the CDR3 is TGCAGCGTTGAAGAGATTCTAGTGAGCTCCTACAATGAGCAGTTCTTC. The chain links TRBV29-1 to TRBJ2-1; D gene unclear. V lost 0 bases, J lost 0 bases, and 12 bases lay in between. CDR3 length: 16 residues. Germline V gives CDR1 SQVTM, CDR2 ANQGSEA.

The DNA of the CDR3 is TGTGCCAGTAGTATTTTGGCAGGGGTACACGAGCAGTACTTC. This sequence encodes CASSILAGVHEQYF. J is TRBJ2-7 and V is TRBV19; D may be TRBD1 (6 bases). V lost 3 bases, J lost 5 bases, and 14 bases lay in between. The CDR3 covers 14 residues. Looked up from germline, CDR1 is LNHDA and CDR2 is SQIVND (reference sequence).

The chain uses TRBV6-1 and TRBJ2-5; weak D call: TRBD1 (5 bases). Germline V gives CDR1 MNHNS, CDR2 SASEGT. CDR3 size: 17 residues. Trimming pared 1 base from V and 4 bases from J, leaving 19 bases between. In DNA, the CDR3 is TGTGCCAGCAGTGAAGTTGGGGTCTGGGGCGGATCAGAGACCCAGTACTTC. Its protein is CASSEVGVWGGSETQYF.

This clone is medium-sized by share. The chain uses TRBV2 and TRBJ1-5, with 10 bases aligning to TRBD1. With V trimmed by 3 bases and J by 2 bases, 1 base remained unmatched. Germline V CDR1 and CDR2: SNHLY, FYNNEI. The CDR3 is 15 residues long. CDR3 loop: CASSEGTGGNQPQHF. The CDR3 bases are TGTGCCAGCAGTGAGGGGACAGGGGGCAATCAGCCCCAGCATTTT.

The chain links TRBV13 to TRBJ2-7; D gene uncertain. CDR1 is PRHDT, CDR2 FYEKMQ, per germline (reference sequence). V was cut by 3 bases and J by 5 bases, with 5 bases left in between. This CDR3 contains 11 residues. Here the CDR3 DNA reads TGTGCCAGCAGCTTGCCAGACGAGCAGTACTTC. Its translation: CASSLPDEQYF.

The chain recombines TRBV6-6 with TRBJ2-3, with D tentatively TRBD2 (5 bases). Germline values: CDR1 MNHNY, CDR2 SVGAGI (reference sequence). The CDR3 loop spans 11 amino acids. V lost 7 bases to trimming and J lost 6 bases, with 8 bases between them. The CDR3 DNA reads TGTGCCAGCACCCCGGGGGATACGCAGTATTTT. It specifies CASTPGDTQYF.

This clone was counted a single time. The rearrangement joins TRBV11-1 to TRBJ2-1; TRBD1 or TRBD2 may be the D gene (5 bases each). V lost 3 bases and J lost 4, with 7 bases in between. The germline gives CDR1 SGHAT, CDR2 FQDESV (reference sequence). This CDR3 spans 13 amino acids. The CDR3 loop is CASSLGPYNEQFF. The CDR3 nucleotides are TGTGCCAGCAGCTTGGGACCTTACAATGAGCAGTTCTTC.

Here the CDR3 DNA reads TGCAGCGTGGAATCGAGGGACAGGAGTTATGGCTACACCTTC. The encoded protein is CSVESRDRSYGYTF. The chain couples TRBV29-1 to TRBJ1-2, with 8 bases that match TRBD1. Trimming removed 6 bases from V and 5 bases from J; junction bases left unmatched: 11. CDR1 SQVTM and CDR2 ANQGSEA come from the germline V gene. The CDR3 is made up of 14 amino acids.

The rearrangement uses TRBV6-5 and TRBJ1-1; D is ambiguous. Germline values: CDR1 MNHEY, CDR2 SVGAGI. This CDR3 region has 13 residues. Between the trimmed V and J ends, which lost 3 bases and 2 bases, there was a span of 7 bases. The CDR3 is CASSYGINTEAFF. CDR3 DNA: TGTGCCAGCAGTTATGGAATTAACACTGAAGCTTTCTTT.

In DNA form, the CDR3 reads TGTGCCAGCAGCGTCGGAGGGACAGGCTTCGGGTACGAGCAGTACTTC. It translates to CASSVGGTGFGYEQYF. This rearrangement joins TRBV7-9 to TRBJ2-7; 8 nucleotides line up with TRBD1. V lost 5 bases, J lost 4 bases, and 13 bases stayed unmatched. CDR1 is SEHNR, CDR2 FQNEAQ, per germline (reference sequence). The CDR3 is 16 residues long.

The chain is built from TRBV2 and TRBJ2-3, with TRBD2 identical over 11 bases. J gave up 3 bases and V 4 bases, and 3 bases lay outside the gene matches. Germline V gene sequence: CDR1 SNHLY, CDR2 FYNNEI. The CDR3 runs 15 residues. CDR3 DNA: TGTGCCAGCAGTGCGACTAGCGGGGTAACAGATACGCAGTATTTT. As protein: CASSATSGVTDTQYF. Drawing the rest from reference TRBV2 and TRBJ2-3, the complete variable domain is EPEVTQTPSHQVTQMGQEVILRCVPISNHLYFYWYRQILGQKVEFLVSFYNNEISEKSEIFDDQFSVERPDGSNFTLKIRSTKLEDSAMYFCASSATSGVTDTQYFGPGTRLTVL.

This clone has more than one count but fewer than ten. This chain uses TRBV5-1 with TRBJ1-6, with D maybe TRBD1 (6 bases). Per the germline V gene, CDR1 is SGHRS and CDR2 is YFSETQ. V lost 4 bases to trimming and J lost 13 bases, with 9 bases between them. CDR3 length equals 11 residues. CDR3 in DNA: TGCGCCAGCAGCCCGGGGGGCCCCCTCCACTTT. It specifies CASSPGGPLHF. The whole variable domain, remainder taken from reference TRBV5-1 and TRBJ1-6, is KAGVTQTPRYLIKTRGQQVTLSCSPISGHRSVSWYQQTPGQGLQFLFEYFSETQRNKGNFPGRFSGRQFSNSRSEMNVSTLELGDSALYLCASSPGGPLHFGNGTRLTVT.

The chain uses TRBV5-1 and TRBJ1-6, with TRBD1 identical over 11 bases. The junction had 16 bases not matched to a gene; V was cut back by 4 bases and J by 1 base. Germline V lookup: CDR1 SGHRS, CDR2 YFSETQ. This CDR3 spans 21 amino acids. The DNA for the CDR3 is TGCGCCAGCAGCCCTGGACAGGGGGCAGCCTTGGGAAGATCCTATAATTCACCCCTCCACTTT. It translates to CASSPGQGAALGRSYNSPLHF.

This clone was recorded a few times. V usage is TRBV6-1 and J usage is TRBJ2-7; D call uncertain. The CDR3 loop spans 12 amino acids. The V gene's germline CDR1 is MNHNS and CDR2 SASEGT. The ends were cut back, 5 bases at V and 2 bases at J, with 7 bases in the middle. The CDR3 coding sequence is TGTGCCAGCAGTACCAGCCCCTACGAGCAGTACTTC. Its translation is CASSTSPYEQYF.

This clone occurred a few times. This chain connects TRBV9 to TRBJ1-6; D is possibly TRBD1 (5 bases). CDR3 length equals 15 residues. The V gene lost 3 bases and the J gene lost 7 bases, with 14 bases spanning the gap. Germline V gives CDR1 SGDLS, CDR2 YYNGEE. CDR3 loop: CASSADGTPNSPLHF. The CDR3 DNA is TGTGCCAGCAGCGCCGACGGGACGCCGAATTCACCCCTCCACTTT.

V usage is TRBV11-1 and J usage is TRBJ2-7; 11 bases fit TRBD1. Unmatched junction bases numbered 8, after V lost 1 base and J lost 3 bases. Germline CDR1 is SGHAT and CDR2 is FQDESV (reference sequence). The CDR3 covers 17 residues. The CDR3 here is CASSLDLGDRGIYEQYF. CDR3 DNA sequence: TGTGCCAGCAGCTTAGATCTTGGGGACAGGGGGATCTACGAGCAGTACTTC.

The V gene is TRBV5-1, the J gene TRBJ2-3, with D perhaps TRBD1 or TRBD2 (5 bases each). Per the germline V gene, CDR1 is SGHRS and CDR2 is YFSETQ. The CDR3 covers 16 residues. V lost 4 bases, J lost 0 bases, and 15 bases lay in between. CDR3 amino acids: CASSGVGTDSTDTQYF. The CDR3 region has the DNA TGCGCCAGCAGCGGCGTAGGGACGGACAGCACAGATACGCAGTATTTT.

The V and J genes are TRBV7-9 and TRBJ2-7; D remains unclear. Looked up from germline, CDR1 is SEHNR and CDR2 is FQNEAQ (reference sequence). The V gene lost 6 bases and the J gene lost 0 bases, with 6 bases spanning the gap. This CDR3 is built from 12 residues. CDR3 region: CASSFSSYEQYF. CDR3 DNA: TGTGCCAGCAGTTTTAGCTCCTACGAGCAGTACTTC.

The rearrangement links TRBV11-2 to TRBJ1-3; D ambiguous. Trimming left V 5 bases short and J 0 bases short, with 17 bases between. This CDR3 comprises 17 residues. Per the germline V gene, CDR1 is SGHAT and CDR2 is FQNNGV. CDR3 coding DNA: TGTGCCAGCAGCCCTTTCCTTAGCGCTCTCTCTGGAAACACCATATATTTT. Protein sequence: CASSPFLSALSGNTIYF. Full variable domain (remainder filled in from reference TRBV11-2 and TRBJ1-3): EAGVAQSPRYKIIEKRQSVAFWCNPISGHATLYWYQQILGQGPKLLIQFQNNGVVDDSQLPKDRFSAERLKGVDSTLKIQPAKLEDSAVYLCASSPFLSALSGNTIYFGEGSWLTVV.

V usage is TRBV7-8 and J usage is TRBJ1-2; D remains unclear. CDR1 SGHVS and CDR2 FQNEAQ come from the germline V gene. The CDR3 runs to 16 residues. Trimming left V 0 bases short and J 1 base short, with 12 bases between. CDR3 in amino acids: CASSLANSLVNYGYTF. DNA of the CDR3: TGTGCCAGCAGCTTAGCCAACAGCCTAGTTAACTATGGCTACACCTTC. Based on the CDR3 plus reference TRBV7-8 and TRBJ1-2, the full variable domain is GAGVSQSPRYKVAKRGQDVALRCDPISGHVSLFWYQQALGQGPEFLTYFQNEAQLDKSGLPSDRFFAERPEGSVSTLKIQRTQQEDSAVYLCASSLANSLVNYGYTFGSGTRLTVV.

In its sample, this clone was seen a few times. The gene calls are TRBV6-5 and TRBJ1-2; 8 nucleotides align to TRBD1. Germline lookup yields CDR1 MNHEY and CDR2 SVGAGI. V was pared by 4 bases and J by 6 bases, with 4 bases of the junction left unmatched. This CDR3 region has 13 residues. The chain's CDR3 is CASSWDRLDGYTF. The DNA of the CDR3 is TGTGCCAGCAGTTGGGACAGGCTGGATGGCTACACCTTC.

The chain employs TRBV7-9 and TRBJ2-7, with D hard to call. Germline CDR1 is SEHNR and CDR2 is FQNEAQ (reference sequence). V was trimmed by 3 bases and J by 7 bases, leaving 10 bases between them. The CDR3 length is 12 residues. The chain's CDR3 is CASSFPSGEQYF. CDR3 coding DNA: TGTGCCAGCAGCTTTCCATCCGGGGAGCAGTACTTC.